Following are 18 T cell receptor beta chains from one sample sequenced in a study of T cell responses to AZD1222 COVID-19 vaccine. Measured with immunoSEQ multiplex PCR; TCRdb has only the in-frame clones, and not every one. The data show roughly 190,000 clones, 85% to 95% seen once. Here the sequenced sample was peripheral blood, taken on day 0 of AZD1222 vaccination. These receptors came from an adult in good health.

This clone was seen a single time. V and J are TRBV6-5 and TRBJ1-1, with D possibly matching TRBD1 (5 bases). Germline assignment: CDR1 MNHEY and CDR2 SVGAGI. This CDR3 region has 12 residues. Trimming pared 6 bases from V and 7 bases from J, leaving 12 bases between. This chain's CDR3 is CASRPTGGEAFF. The CDR3 DNA reads TGTGCCAGCAGGCCTACCGGGGGTGAAGCTTTCTTT.

The chain is built from TRBV23-1 and TRBJ2-1; possibly TRBD1 for D (6 bases). TRBV23-1 is an ORF, with its function uncertain. There are 17 residues in the CDR3. V was pared by 2 bases and J by 6 bases, with 20 bases between. CDR3: CASSQELTGTPCNEQFF. The DNA for the CDR3 is TGCGCCAGCAGTCAAGAGCTAACCGGGACACCATGCAATGAGCAGTTCTTC.

This chain links TRBV6-6 with TRBJ2-3, with 10 bases matching TRBD1. This CDR3 is built from 17 residues. Trimming removed 5 bases from V and 7 bases from J; junction bases left unmatched: 15. Germline loops: CDR1 MNHNY, CDR2 SVGAGI (reference sequence). CDR3 in amino acids: CASSPPPGTGEKHTQYF. Written as DNA, the CDR3 is TGTGCCAGCAGTCCCCCACCCGGGACAGGGGAAAAACATACGCAGTATTTT.

The CDR3 DNA reads TGTGCCAGCAGTTCCGAGCCCCGGAGAGCTTTCTTT. It is translated as CASSSEPRRAFF. This chain joins TRBV27 and TRBJ1-1; D not certain. Trimming pared 4 bases from V and 10 bases from J, leaving 13 bases between. The germline V gene has CDR1 MNHEY and CDR2 SMNVEV (reference sequence). This CDR3 region has 12 residues.

The chain recombines TRBV11-3 with TRBJ2-5, with D unresolved. Trimming cost V 1 base and J 7 bases, with 10 bases left between them. CDR3 length equals 13 residues. Germline V CDR1 and CDR2: SGHNT, YENEEA. As DNA, the CDR3 is TGTGCCAGCAGCTTAGTTCCGGGTGGGACCCAGTACTTC. It codes for CASSLVPGGTQYF.

The chain links TRBV27 to TRBJ2-5, with D unclear. The CDR3 spans 13 residues. CDR1 is MNHEY, CDR2 SMNVEV, per germline (reference sequence). V was trimmed by 2 bases and J by 2 bases, leaving 6 bases between them. The CDR3 reads CASSLGYQETQYF. The CDR3 coding sequence is TGTGCCAGCAGTTTAGGATATCAAGAGACCCAGTACTTC.

V gene TRBV7-8 combines with J gene TRBJ1-2; 7 nucleotides agree with TRBD1. This CDR3 contains 15 residues. From germline, CDR1 is SGHVS and CDR2 FQNEAQ. J gave up 3 bases and V 1 base, and 5 bases lay outside the gene matches. The CDR3 region has the DNA TGTGCCAGCAGCTTAGGACAGGGAAGGTACTATGGCTACACCTTC. As protein: CASSLGQGRYYGYTF.

The chain carries TRBV12-3 or TRBV12-4 and TRBJ1-5; unclear D gene. There are 13 residues in the CDR3. The germline V and J ends were trimmed by 1 base and 6 bases, with 7 bases remaining between them. The CDR3 nucleotides are TGTGCCAGCAGTTTAGGGGCGGGTCAGCCCCAGCATTTT. It specifies CASSLGAGQPQHF.

This chain uses TRBV9 with TRBJ2-3; D is uncertain. Deletions cut 2 bases from V and 0 bases from J, with 10 bases between. The CDR3 is made up of 15 amino acids. Germline CDR1 reads SGDLS; CDR2 reads YYNGEE. CDR3 DNA: TGTGCCAGCAGCGTTTCCGGGTCTAGCACAGATACGCAGTATTTT. This gives the protein CASSVSGSSTDTQYF.

The chain recombines TRBV19 with TRBJ1-3; no clear D gene. CDR3 length: 12 residues. CDR1 is LNHDA and CDR2 is SQIVND in the germline V gene (reference sequence). Trimming pared 8 bases from V and 4 bases from J, leaving 9 bases between. CDR3 amino acids: CASHSFGNTIYF. CDR3 sequence (DNA): TGTGCCAGTCACAGTTTCGGAAACACCATATATTTT.

This chain uses TRBV18 with TRBJ2-5; D possibly corresponds to TRBD1 (7 bases). The CDR3 extends over 16 amino acids. V lost 6 bases, J lost 2 bases, and 19 bases lay in between. Germline-derived CDR1 and CDR2 are KGHSH and LQKENI. DNA for the CDR3: TGTGCCAGCTCTCCGATCACAGGGGACTTACAAGAGACCCAGTACTTC. Protein product: CASSPITGDLQETQYF.

This clone was observed once. The chain couples TRBV5-1 to TRBJ2-2; 7 bases match TRBD2. Germline V lookup: CDR1 SGHRS, CDR2 YFSETQ. Trimming cost V 4 bases and J 2 bases; bases outside gene matches: 5. The CDR3 contains 15 residues. The CDR3 bases are TGCGCCAGCAGCCCGGAGCGGGGAAACACCGGGGAGCTGTTTTTT. Translated: CASSPERGNTGELFF. The full variable domain, in which reference TRBV5-1 and TRBJ2-2 provide the parts outside the CDR3, is KAGVTQTPRYLIKTRGQQVTLSCSPISGHRSVSWYQQTPGQGLQFLFEYFSETQRNKGNFPGRFSGRQFSNSRSEMNVSTLELGDSALYLCASSPERGNTGELFFGEGSRLTVL.

CDR3 amino acids: CASSLGGPASGNTIYF. CDR3 sequence (DNA): TGTGCCAGCAGCTTAGGGGGGCCAGCCTCTGGAAACACCATATATTTT. This chain joins TRBV5-6 and TRBJ1-3; TRBD1 is a possible D gene (6 bases). With 2 bases removed from V and 0 bases from J, the gap between germline ends came to 12 bases. There are 16 residues in the CDR3. Germline CDR1 reads SGHDT; CDR2 reads YYEEEE.

The V gene is TRBV18, the J gene TRBJ1-2; D possibly corresponds to TRBD1 (5 bases). With 6 bases removed from V and 7 bases from J, the gap between germline ends came to 24 bases. The CDR3 extends over 16 amino acids. Germline CDR1 KGHSH, CDR2 LQKENI. The CDR3 DNA reads TGTGCCAGCTCCCTCGCGTCAGGGCGCCTCGCATTTGGCTACACCTTC. This translates into CASSLASGRLAFGYTF.

This clone appeared once. The rearrangement links TRBV6-5 to TRBJ1-6, with D unresolved. This CDR3 is 12 amino acids long. The germline V and J ends were trimmed by 11 bases and 7 bases, with 12 bases remaining between them. Germline CDR1 MNHEY, CDR2 SVGAGI. CDR3 loop: CASQARNSPLHF. The CDR3 bases are TGTGCCTCCCAGGCGCGGAATTCACCCCTCCACTTT.

The chain employs TRBV5-8 and TRBJ2-6; no clear D. The CDR3 has 16 amino acids. Germline-derived CDR1 and CDR2 are SGHTS and YDEGEE. Trimming pared 4 bases from V and 0 bases from J, leaving 11 bases between. For the CDR3, the DNA is TGTGCCAGCAGCCCGGACCACACCTCTGGGGCCAACGTCCTGACTTTC. It specifies CASSPDHTSGANVLTF.

The table lists this clone with a count of one. This sequence joins TRBV7-2 and TRBJ1-4, with D uncertain. The CDR3 is 14 amino acids. CDR1 and CDR2 from the germline V gene are SGHTA and FQGNSA. The V end lost 1 base, the J end lost 3 bases, and 6 bases lay between the germline ends. The CDR3 DNA sequence: TGTGCCAGCAGCTTAGGAACAGCTAATGAAAAACTGTTTTTT. Encoded protein: CASSLGTANEKLFF.

V gene TRBV19 combines with J gene TRBJ1-5; D gene unclear. CDR1 LNHDA and CDR2 SQIVND come from the germline V gene (reference sequence). The CDR3 is made up of 17 amino acids. V shed 6 bases and J shed 6 bases, with 24 bases lying between them. CDR3 amino acids: CASRERKGQSYGQPQHF. CDR3 DNA: TGTGCCAGTAGGGAACGTAAAGGGCAATCTTACGGTCAGCCCCAGCATTTT.